What follows are 19 T cell receptor beta chains derived from one specimen sequenced in a study of blood T cell repertoires in COVID-19. Assay used: immunoSEQ multiplex PCR; TCRdb lists only in-frame clones, some missing. The repertoire has approximately 430,000 clones, roughly 89% of them found once; the top ten carry around 1.4%. The sequenced material came from peripheral blood. The source is a woman aged 25-40 years with active or convalescent COVID-19.

Comment on this clone: Other DNA sequences within the sample encode an identical CDR3. The chain combines TRBV5-4 with TRBJ1-1; perhaps TRBD1 as D (6 bases). This CDR3 contains 13 residues. Germline V lookup: CDR1 SGHNT, CDR2 YYREEE (reference sequence). V shed 4 bases and J shed 1 base, with 8 bases lying between them. The CDR3 loop reads CASSGGQNTEAFF. CDR3 sequence (DNA): TGTGCCAGCAGCGGGGGCCAGAACACTGAAGCTTTCTTT.

The J gene is TRBJ1-2, the V gene TRBV6-5, with 9 bases aligning to TRBD1. This CDR3 spans 15 amino acids. Germline CDR1 MNHEY, CDR2 SVGAGI. J was trimmed by 4 bases and V by 7 bases; bases with no gene match: 10. CDR3 residues: CASTSPGQGVYGYTF. CDR3 nucleotide sequence: TGTGCCAGCACCTCTCCGGGACAGGGCGTCTATGGCTACACCTTC.

J is TRBJ1-4 and V is TRBV27; TRBD1 matches at 8 bases. The germline gives CDR1 MNHEY, CDR2 SMNVEV (reference sequence). Germline trimming cut 3 bases from V and 3 bases from J; bases unmatched to any gene: 9. This CDR3 spans 17 amino acids. The CDR3 nucleotides are TGTGCCAGCAGTTTCACCAGCCAGGGGGCAGCTAATGAAAAACTGTTTTTT. It is translated as CASSFTSQGAANEKLFF.

The chain recombines TRBV19 with TRBJ1-5; unclear D gene. Trimming cost V 6 bases and J 0 bases, with 12 bases left between them. CDR1 and CDR2 (germline): LNHDA, SQIVND (reference sequence). The CDR3 runs 15 residues. CDR3 coding DNA: TGTGCCAGTAGCCCACGGACTTATAGCAATCAGCCCCAGCATTTT. Residues: CASSPRTYSNQPQHF.

The chain combines TRBV5-1 with TRBJ2-1; 13 positions agree with TRBD2. The germline V gene has CDR1 SGHRS and CDR2 YFSETQ. With V trimmed by 4 bases and J by 10 bases, 14 bases remained unmatched. CDR3 length equals 17 residues. The CDR3: CASSRGLAGVKVTEQFF. The DNA of the CDR3 is TGCGCCAGCAGCCGAGGACTAGCGGGAGTTAAAGTCACCGAGCAGTTCTTC. Full variable domain (missing parts from reference TRBV5-1 and TRBJ2-1): KAGVTQTPRYLIKTRGQQVTLSCSPISGHRSVSWYQQTPGQGLQFLFEYFSETQRNKGNFPGRFSGRQFSNSRSEMNVSTLELGDSALYLCASSRGLAGVKVTEQFFGPGTRLTVL.

The CDR3 spells CASSFSGESYNEQFF. In nucleotides, the CDR3 is TGCGCCAGCAGCTTTTCAGGGGAGTCCTACAATGAGCAGTTCTTC. The V and J genes are TRBV5-1 and TRBJ2-1; D might be TRBD1 (6 bases). The germline V gene encodes CDR1 SGHRS and CDR2 YFSETQ. The ends were cut back, 2 bases at V and 1 base at J, with 10 bases in the middle. The CDR3 consists of 15 residues.

V usage is TRBV13 and J usage is TRBJ1-1, with D perhaps matching TRBD1 (6 bases). V lost 5 bases to trimming and J lost 8 bases, with 12 bases between them. The CDR3 extends over 12 amino acids. Germline loops: CDR1 PRHDT, CDR2 FYEKMQ (reference sequence). The CDR3 loop is CASSTGQFEAFF. CDR3 coding DNA: TGTGCCAGCAGCACCGGACAGTTCGAAGCTTTCTTT.

V and J are TRBV27 and TRBJ2-6, with D uncertain. The CDR3 has 15 residues. CDR1 is MNHEY and CDR2 is SMNVEV in the germline V gene (reference sequence). V lost 5 bases to trimming and J lost 0 bases, with 8 bases between them. CDR3 loop: CASSSPSSGANVLTF. The CDR3 DNA reads as TGTGCCAGCAGTAGCCCTAGCTCTGGGGCCAACGTCCTGACTTTC.

The rearrangement uses TRBV6-5 and TRBJ1-2, with D possibly TRBD1 on 6 matching bases. The CDR3 is 14 residues long. The V and J ends lost 4 bases and 7 bases respectively, with 16 bases between them. Germline CDR1 MNHEY, CDR2 SVGAGI. In DNA form, the CDR3 reads TGTGCCAGCAGTTCCGAGGGAGAAGGGGGTGGCTACACCTTC. This translates into CASSSEGEGGGYTF.

This clone was seen just once. The chain has TRBV5-1 and TRBJ2-3, with TRBD1 as a possible D gene (5 bases). From germline, CDR1 is SGHRS and CDR2 YFSETQ. V dropped 2 bases and J dropped 1 base, with 11 bases sitting between them. The CDR3 contains 15 residues. In DNA, the CDR3 is TGCGCCAGCAGCTTATCTGGGGCTGGCACAGATACGCAGTATTTT. This sequence encodes CASSLSGAGTDTQYF.

On this clone: Different DNA sequences within this sample yield the same CDR3. The rearrangement joins TRBV7-9 to TRBJ1-1; 7 positions match TRBD1. Germline V gene data show CDR1 as SEHNR and CDR2 as FQNEAQ (reference sequence). Losses at the gene ends were 1 base for V and 1 base for J; bases not matched to a gene: 0. CDR3 length equals 14 residues. CDR3 amino acids: CASSLGQGNTEAFF. CDR3 in DNA: TGTGCCAGCAGCTTAGGACAGGGGAACACTGAAGCTTTCTTT.

V is TRBV6-1 and J is TRBJ1-4, with D possibly TRBD1 on 5 matching bases. From germline, CDR1 is MNHNS and CDR2 SASEGT. Trimming stripped 7 bases from V and 5 bases from J, with 14 bases between. The CDR3 is 14 residues long. As DNA, the CDR3 is TGTGCCAGCACCTCCGGGGGGGGGAATGAAAAACTGTTTTTT. Translating it yields CASTSGGGNEKLFF.

The CDR3 nucleotides read TGTGCCATCAGTGAGTATATGGACATGAACACTGAAGCTTTCTTT. This codes for CAISEYMDMNTEAFF. The chain is built from TRBV10-3 and TRBJ1-1, with a weak D call TRBD1 (5 bases). The length of the CDR3 is 15 residues. Germline V gives CDR1 ENHRY, CDR2 SYGVKD. Deletions cut 1 base from V and 0 bases from J, with 9 bases between.

This clone has a handful of counts. V is TRBV6-1 and J is TRBJ2-3, with 8 bases lining up with TRBD2. CDR1 is MNHNS, CDR2 SASEGT, per germline. CDR3 length: 19 residues. V dropped 0 bases and J dropped 4; count of bases not matched to a gene: 15. The CDR3 DNA follows: TGTGCCAGCAGTGAAGCGGTGTATTACGGGGGGGCCAAAGCAGATACGCAGTATTTT. It is translated as CASSEAVYYGGAKADTQYF.

This clone occurred once. The rearrangement uses TRBV6-5 and TRBJ1-5; 9 bases line up with TRBD1. The CDR3 loop spans 15 amino acids. V dropped 9 bases and J dropped 5; count of bases not matched to a gene: 11. Germline lookup yields CDR1 MNHEY and CDR2 SVGAGI. CDR3 DNA sequence: TGTGCCAGTCAGGACAGGGGATATGGTGATCAGCCCCAGCATTTT. It encodes CASQDRGYGDQPQHF.

The chain has TRBV6-4 and TRBJ2-2, with 9 bases lining up with TRBD2. CDR1 is MRHNA, CDR2 SNTAGT, per germline. CDR3 length: 15 amino acids. J gave up 7 bases and V 0 bases, and 3 bases lay outside the gene matches. CDR3 in DNA: TGTGCCAGCAGTGACTCGGGCGGGAGGGGCGGGGAGCTGTTTTTT. Amino acid sequence: CASSDSGGRGGELFF.

The chain couples TRBV3-1 (or the pseudogene TRBV3-2) to TRBJ2-2, with 9 bases matching TRBD2. The CDR3 is made up of 17 amino acids. V trimming: 0 bases; J trimming: 0 bases; junction bases outside the gene matches: 2. Germline CDR1 is LGHDT and CDR2 is YNNKEL (reference sequence). The DNA of the CDR3 is TGTGCCAGCAGCCAAGAAAGACTAGCGGCGAACACCGGGGAGCTGTTTTTT. This codes for CASSQERLAANTGELFF.

The genes are TRBV19 and TRBJ2-1, with 13 bases fitting TRBD2. Per the germline V gene, CDR1 is LNHDA and CDR2 is SQIVND (reference sequence). V gave up 7 bases and J gave up 1 base; unmatched junction bases: 7. The length of the CDR3 is 17 residues. CDR3 region: CASKGTSGMRSYNEQFF. The CDR3 DNA reads as TGTGCCAGTAAGGGGACTAGCGGGATGCGTTCCTACAATGAGCAGTTCTTC.

The chain carries TRBV27 and TRBJ1-1, with 9 bases matching TRBD1. The CDR3 runs 16 residues. The V and J ends lost 6 bases and 5 bases, in that order; junction bases with no gene match: 13. Germline V gene lookup returns CDR1 MNHEY and CDR2 SMNVEV (reference sequence). CDR3 loop: CASRDETGTGRTEAFF. In DNA form, the CDR3 reads TGTGCCAGCAGGGACGAAACCGGGACAGGGAGGACTGAAGCTTTCTTT.